The TCR beta chain under discussion was sequenced for a study of CD8 T cells in Susac syndrome. Germline CDR1 SQVTM, CDR2 ANQGSEA. The length of the CDR3 is 12 residues. V lost 7 bases and J 3 bases, leaving 13 bases between the germline ends. TCR beta was sequenced from blood CD8+ and CD4+ T cells. When the RNA was reverse transcribed, random hexamers were used with an input of roughly 0.45 to 1 ug. An immunoSEQ multiplex PCR amplified TCR beta CDR3 over 54 Vbeta and 13 Jbeta. TCRdb reprocessed the immunoSEQ multiplex PCR reads via MiXCR and lists one record per CDR3 protein. The sample carries 140,000 to 150,000 distinct CDR3 sequences, 85% to 95% recorded once.

This sequence was found in a human donor with multiple sclerosis. The sequencing sample was made of CD4+ T cells from PBMCs. The chain employs TRBV29-1 and TRBJ2-7; tentatively, D is TRBD1 (6 bases). The DNA for the CDR3 is TGCAGCGGCCGGGACACCAACTACGAGCAGTACTTC. It codes for CSGRDTNYEQYF.